This T cell receptor (beta chain) is from a study of breast tumors, draining lymph nodes, adjacent tissues. TCRdb independently ran MiXCR on the multiplex PCR reads; one entry per CDR3 protein. The table has 66,000 or so distinct CDR3 sequences, approximately 40% seen once. This clonotype occurred a few times. One end of the junction does not line up with germline, which may come from a read error. The CDR3 runs to 13 residues. Germline CDR1 reads MNHEY; CDR2 reads SVGAGI. The sequencing sample was made of breast tumor tissue. This receptor was taken from a female donor with breast cancer. Some clones in this sample may be carry-over from other donors' samples. The chain is built from TRBV6-5 and TRBJ2-4; D unresolved. CDR3 sequence: CASRGNLLNIQCF. The CDR3 DNA reads as TGTGCCAGCAGGGGGAATCTCCTTAACATTCAGTGCTTC.